These T cell receptor beta chains were read from a single sample in a study of cytomegalovirus exposure and HLA in healthy donors. TCRdb's copy holds only in-frame clones and misses some; the assay was immunoSEQ multiplex PCR. The table shows more than 200,000 clones, with roughly four fifths occurring only once. Sequenced material: PBMCs. Every receptor here comes from a girl between 10 and 17 years old in good health and CMV-seronegative. CDR3s include the opening cysteine and the closing phenylalanine or tryptophan. Each record gives: clone size, J gene, V gene, D gene, CDR3 DNA, CDR3 protein. The D gene is left open where the match is weak. Clone sizes are given selectively: once, few, many, or a class where the clone is expanded.

>-|TRBJ2-6|TRBV25-1|-
TGTGCCAGCAGTGTGGGGGGCTCTGGGGCCAACGTCCTGACTTTC
CASSVGGSGANVLTF
>-|TRBJ2-7|TRBV7-9|-
TGTTCCAGCAGCCTTCAGGGGTACGAGCAGTACTTC
CSSSLQGYEQYF
>few|TRBJ1-4|TRBV6-1|TRBD1
TGTGCCAGCAGTGAGGACAGGGTGAATGAAAAACTGTTTTTT
CASSEDRVNEKLFF
>few|TRBJ1-5|TRBV6-1|TRBD1
TGTGCCAGCAGTGGGGGGACAGCTAGGAGTCAGCCCCAGCATTTT
CASSGGTARSQPQHF
>few|TRBJ2-7|TRBV7-6|-
TGTGCCAGCAGCCACTCCGTAACCTACGAGCAGTACTTC
CASSHSVTYEQYF
>once|TRBJ1-5|TRBV25-1|-
TGTGCCAGCAGAAATCAGGGAAGCAATCAGCCCCAGCATTTT
CASRNQGSNQPQHF
>few|TRBJ1-5|TRBV15|-
TGTGCCACCAGCGGACCCCGACAGAAAAATCAGCCCCAGCATTTT
CATSGPRQKNQPQHF
>-|TRBJ2-1|TRBV5-1|-
TGCGCCAGCAGCCGGGGGACAGCTGAGTACAATGAGCAGTTCTTC
CASSRGTAEYNEQFF
>-|TRBJ2-7|TRBV7-3|-
TGTGCCAGCAGCTTACAAGGGGCACCGACCTACGAGCAGTACTTC
CASSLQGAPTYEQYF
>-|TRBJ2-5|TRBV28|TRBD1
TGTGCCAGCAGCCAAATGGGACAGGGGAACCAAGAGACCCAGTACTTC
CASSQMGQGNQETQYF
>-|TRBJ2-3|TRBV6-4|TRBD2
TGTGCCAGCAGTGACGAAGCGGGAGATCAAGATACGCAGTATTTT
CASSDEAGDQDTQYF
>-|TRBJ1-5|TRBV4-1|-
TGCGCCAGCAGCCCAGCTCGTGACCCGAGGCGGCCCCAGCATTTT
CASSPARDPRRPQHF
>-|TRBJ1-1|TRBV18|TRBD1
TGTGCCAGCTCACTAAAGCAGGGGGAGGCTGAAGCTTTCTTT
CASSLKQGEAEAFF
>-|TRBJ1-2|TRBV5-8|-
TGTGCCAGCAGCTGGTACAACATGGACAGCCACAACTATGGCTACACCTTC
CASSWYNMDSHNYGYTF
>-|TRBJ1-6|TRBV19|TRBD1
TGTGCCAGTAGTGTGCGGGACAGATCTTCACCCCTCCACTTT
CASSVRDRSSPLHF
>once|TRBJ2-3|TRBV9|-
TGTGCCAGCAGCGTAGCTAGCACAGATACGCAGTATTTT
CASSVASTDTQYF
>-|TRBJ1-1|TRBV6-1|-
TGTGCCAGCAGTGAAATCTCCCAGACTGAAGCTTTCTTT
CASSEISQTEAFF
>-|TRBJ1-1|TRBV7-9|TRBD1
TGTGCCAGCAGCCCTGGTTTACGGACAGGGCAAACTGAAGCTTTCTTT
CASSPGLRTGQTEAFF
>-|TRBJ2-1|TRBV13|-
TGTGCCAGCAGCTTGGTGGACTACTCCCTTGGTGAGCAGTTCTTC
CASSLVDYSLGEQFF
>-|TRBJ2-2|TRBV5-8|TRBD1
TGTGCCAGCAGCTGGAACAGGGGATTTCTCACCGGGGAGCTGTTTTTT
CASSWNRGFLTGELFF
>-|TRBJ2-7|TRBV6-5|TRBD1
TGTGCCAGCAGAATGGGACAGGGCTACGAGCAGTACTTC
CASRMGQGYEQYF
>-|TRBJ1-1|TRBV7-2|-
TGTGCCAGCAGCTTAGTGCGGGGGCAGAACACTGAAGCTTTCTTT
CASSLVRGQNTEAFF
>few|TRBJ1-5|TRBV6-5|-
TGTGCCAGCAGCCTCACTCGGTCGGGGGATCAGCCCCAGCATTTT
CASSLTRSGDQPQHF
>-|TRBJ1-3|TRBV18|-
TGTGCCAGCTCGATTGAGGCTTCTGGAAACACCATATATTTT
CASSIEASGNTIYF
>-|TRBJ1-1|TRBV19|-
TGTGCCAGTATATTGGAATCGGAGAAAACTGAAGCTTTCTTT
CASILESEKTEAFF
>-|TRBJ2-7|TRBV18|-
TGTGCCAGCTCACTCGGGGATACGGTCTACGAGCAGTACTTC
CASSLGDTVYEQYF
>-|TRBJ2-5|TRBV11-2|TRBD1
TGTGCCAGCAGCCGGATGGGACAGGTCCAAGAGACCCAGTACTTC
CASSRMGQVQETQYF
>once|TRBJ2-7|TRBV5-4|TRBD1
TGTGCCAGCAGCTTGAAGGGACAGGCTTCCGAGCAGTACTTC
CASSLKGQASEQYF
>-|TRBJ2-2|TRBV5-1|TRBD1
TGCGCCAGCAGCTCGCTCCCTCCTCAGACAGGGGTCACCGGGGAGCTGTTTTTT
CASSSLPPQTGVTGELFF
>once|TRBJ1-1|TRBV6-5|-
TGTGCCAGCAGTTACTCCCAGGGGAGGAACACTGAAGCTTTCTTT
CASSYSQGRNTEAFF
>-|TRBJ2-1|TRBV27|TRBD2
TGTGCCAGCAGTTCCCCTAGCGGGGGCTACAATGAGCAGTTCTTC
CASSSPSGGYNEQFF
>-|TRBJ2-7|TRBV7-2|TRBD2
TGTGCCAGCAGCTTAACGGGGGGAAACCACGAGCAGTACTTC
CASSLTGGNHEQYF
>-|TRBJ1-2|TRBV30|TRBD1
TGTGCCTGGCATAGGCAGGGGGCGCCTAACTATGGCTACACCTTC
CAWHRQGAPNYGYTF
>-|TRBJ2-2|TRBV7-9|-
TGTGCCAGCAGCCCCGGGTATGCTACCGGGGAGCTGTTTTTT
CASSPGYATGELFF
>-|TRBJ2-7|TRBV19|TRBD1
TGTGCCAGTAGTCAAGGGACAGGGGTGGAGCAGTACTTC
CASSQGTGVEQYF
>-|TRBJ1-2|TRBV28|-
TGTGCCACCACAGGCAACTATGGCTACACCTTC
CATTGNYGYTF
>-|TRBJ1-6|TRBV11-2|-
TGTGCCAGCAGCCAACAGGGCTTGGGTTCACCCCTCCACTTT
CASSQQGLGSPLHF
>-|TRBJ1-6|TRBV11-2|TRBD1
TGTGCCAGCAGCTCGACAGGGGGACCCTATAATTCACCCCTCCACTTT
CASSSTGGPYNSPLHF
>-|TRBJ1-3|TRBV5-6|-
TGTGCCAGCAATAGGGGTTACTCTGGAAACACCATATATTTT
CASNRGYSGNTIYF
>-|TRBJ1-2|TRBV7-9|-
TGTGCCAGCAGCTCTCAGGTTTATGGCTACACCTTC
CASSSQVYGYTF
>-|TRBJ1-2|TRBV5-6|-
TGTGCCAGCAGCTTTGGGCAGCCCTATGGCTACACCTTC
CASSFGQPYGYTF
>-|TRBJ2-1|TRBV5-6|-
TGTGCCAGCAGCTTCTTCGGGAATGAGCAGTTCTTC
CASSFFGNEQFF
>-|TRBJ2-1|TRBV19|-
TGTGCCAGTAGTATTCCCGGCAATGAGCAGTTCTTC
CASSIPGNEQFF
>-|TRBJ2-6|TRBV13|TRBD1
TGTGCCAGCAGCTTAGTTGGTTCGGGTATTGCGGGGACAGGGGGCGCTGGGGCCAACGTCCTGACTTTC
CASSLVGSGIAGTGGAGANVLTF
>-|TRBJ1-3|TRBV4-1|-
TGCGCCAGCAGCGATATAATGGGGCACTCTGGAAACACCATATATTTT
CASSDIMGHSGNTIYF
>-|TRBJ1-1|TRBV19|-
TGTGCCAGTGAAAAAAGCAACGTAAACACTGAAGCTTTCTTT
CASEKSNVNTEAFF
>-|TRBJ1-1|TRBV13|-
TGTGCCAGCAGCTCCATGACAGCAGGAGCTTTCTTT
CASSSMTAGAFF
>-|TRBJ1-4|TRBV7-2|TRBD1
TGTGCCAGCAACCGTCAGGGGGCGGATGAAAAACTGTTTTTT
CASNRQGADEKLFF
>-|TRBJ2-7|TRBV7-9|-
TGTTCCAGCAGCTTAGGGGGAGGCGAGCAGTACTTC
CSSSLGGGEQYF
>-|TRBJ2-3|TRBV15|-
TGTGCCACCAGCGTCCACCCCGGTTGGCAGGGAAGCACAGATACGCAGTATTTT
CATSVHPGWQGSTDTQYF
>-|TRBJ1-4|TRBV28|TRBD1
TGTGCCAGCAGCCCCTCCCCAGGGGGAAAACTGTTTTTT
CASSPSPGGKLFF
>once|TRBJ1-2|TRBV7-9|-
TGTGCCAGCAGCCTCTTGACCGGGAACTATGGCTACACCTTC
CASSLLTGNYGYTF
>once|TRBJ1-4|TRBV28|-
TGTGCCAGCAGTTTAGGGGGGACTGGGAATGAAAAACTGTTTTTT
CASSLGGTGNEKLFF
>-|TRBJ2-7|TRBV28|TRBD1
TGTGCCAGCAGTCTTGAGACAGGGCCTTCCTACGAGCAGTACTTC
CASSLETGPSYEQYF